This TCR beta chain is drawn from a study of blood T cell repertoires in COVID-19. Study-wide context: Sources were T cells, B-cell-depleted T cells, or PBMCs; the material itself was cDNA or gDNA.

Trimming removed 2 bases from V and 2 bases from J; junction bases left unmatched: 8. Germline CDR1 SGHDT, CDR2 YYEEEE. CDR3 length: 16 amino acids. The authors' processing: Estimation of nucleated cell counts relied on the amplification of reference gene primers. This table comes from immunoSEQ multiplex PCR, and its TCRdb copy is limited to in-frame clones, with some not included. That table gives V, J and clone size, and the DNA gave D and trimming. This sample has about 62,000 clones, with around four fifths found just once. The genes are TRBV5-6 and TRBJ2-3; TRBD2 agrees at 7 bases. Sequences were obtained from peripheral blood. The sequence was obtained from a woman aged 50 to 60 with active or convalescent COVID-19. The CDR3 sequence is CASSFGASGTTDTQYF. The DNA of the CDR3 is TGTGCCAGCAGCTTTGGGGCTAGCGGAACCACAGATACGCAGTATTTT.